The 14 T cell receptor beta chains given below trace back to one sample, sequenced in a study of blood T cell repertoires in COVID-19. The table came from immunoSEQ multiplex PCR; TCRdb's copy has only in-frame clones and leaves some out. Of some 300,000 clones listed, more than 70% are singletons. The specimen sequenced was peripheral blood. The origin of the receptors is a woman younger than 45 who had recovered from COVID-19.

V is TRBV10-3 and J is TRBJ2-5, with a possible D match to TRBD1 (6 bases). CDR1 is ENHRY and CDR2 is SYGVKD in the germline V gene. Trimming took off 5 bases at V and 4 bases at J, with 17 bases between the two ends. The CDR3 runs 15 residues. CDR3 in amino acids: CAISPGVLPGETQYF. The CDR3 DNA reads TGTGCCATCAGTCCAGGGGTCCTCCCCGGAGAGACCCAGTACTTC.

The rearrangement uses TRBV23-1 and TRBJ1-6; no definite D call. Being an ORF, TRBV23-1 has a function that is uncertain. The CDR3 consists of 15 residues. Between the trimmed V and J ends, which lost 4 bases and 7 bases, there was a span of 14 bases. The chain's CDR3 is CASSPQLRCNSPLHF. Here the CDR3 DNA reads TGCGCCAGCAGTCCTCAGCTGCGGTGCAATTCACCCCTCCACTTT.

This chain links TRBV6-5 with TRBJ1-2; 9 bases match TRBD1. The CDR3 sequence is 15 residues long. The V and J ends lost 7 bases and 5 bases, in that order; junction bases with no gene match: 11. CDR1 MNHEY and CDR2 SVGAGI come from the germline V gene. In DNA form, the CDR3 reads TGTGCCAGCAAGCCGACAGGGGGGATCCGTTATGGCTACACCTTC. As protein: CASKPTGGIRYGYTF.

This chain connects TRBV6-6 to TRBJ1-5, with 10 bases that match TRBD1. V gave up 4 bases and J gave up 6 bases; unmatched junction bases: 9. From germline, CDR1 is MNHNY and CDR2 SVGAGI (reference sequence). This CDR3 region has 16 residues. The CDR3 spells CASSLEGQGTGQPQHF. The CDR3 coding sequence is TGTGCCAGCAGTTTAGAGGGACAGGGGACCGGTCAGCCCCAGCATTTT.

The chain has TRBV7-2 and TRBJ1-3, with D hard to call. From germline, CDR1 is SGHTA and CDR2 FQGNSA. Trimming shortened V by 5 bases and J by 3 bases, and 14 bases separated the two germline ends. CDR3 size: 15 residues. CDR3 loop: CASSRFGGLGNTIYF. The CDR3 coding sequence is TGTGCCAGCAGCCGTTTCGGAGGGCTTGGAAACACCATATATTTT.

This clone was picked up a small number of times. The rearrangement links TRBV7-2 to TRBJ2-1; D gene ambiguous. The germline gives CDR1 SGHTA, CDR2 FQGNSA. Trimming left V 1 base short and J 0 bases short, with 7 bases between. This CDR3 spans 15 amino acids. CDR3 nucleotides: TGTGCCAGCAGCTTAGGGCCTCGCTCCTACAATGAGCAGTTCTTC. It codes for CASSLGPRSYNEQFF.

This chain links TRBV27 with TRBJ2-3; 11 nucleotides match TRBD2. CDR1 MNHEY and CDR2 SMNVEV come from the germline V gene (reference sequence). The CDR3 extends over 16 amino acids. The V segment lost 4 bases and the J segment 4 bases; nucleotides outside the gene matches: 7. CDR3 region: CASSSQLAGEADTQYF. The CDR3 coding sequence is TGTGCCAGCAGTTCTCAACTAGCGGGGGAAGCAGATACGCAGTATTTT.

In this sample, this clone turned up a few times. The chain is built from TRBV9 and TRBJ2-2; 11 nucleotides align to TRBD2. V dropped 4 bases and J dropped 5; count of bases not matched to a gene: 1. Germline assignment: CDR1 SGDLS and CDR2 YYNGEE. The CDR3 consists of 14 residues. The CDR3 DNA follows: TGTGCCAGCAGCCCTAGCGGGGGGACCGGGGAGCTGTTTTTT. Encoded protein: CASSPSGGTGELFF.

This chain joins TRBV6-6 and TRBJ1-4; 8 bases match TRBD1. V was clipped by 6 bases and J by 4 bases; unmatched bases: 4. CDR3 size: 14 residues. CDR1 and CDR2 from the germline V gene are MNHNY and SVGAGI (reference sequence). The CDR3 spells CASSLDRGNEKLFF. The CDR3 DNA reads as TGTGCCAGCAGCCTAGACAGGGGTAATGAAAAACTGTTTTTT.

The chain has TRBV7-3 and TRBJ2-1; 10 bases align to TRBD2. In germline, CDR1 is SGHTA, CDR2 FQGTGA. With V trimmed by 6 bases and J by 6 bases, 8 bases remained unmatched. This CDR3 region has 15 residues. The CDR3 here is CASSYYTSGANEQFF. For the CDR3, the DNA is TGTGCCAGCAGTTATTACACTAGCGGGGCCAATGAGCAGTTCTTC.

The CDR3 region has the DNA TGTGCCAGCAGTTACGTACCCAGCTCCTATAATTCACCCCTCCACTTT. Amino acid sequence: CASSYVPSSYNSPLHF. The V and J genes are TRBV6-5 and TRBJ1-6, with D unresolved. Trimming took off 2 bases at V and 0 bases at J, with 8 bases between the two ends. The CDR3 loop spans 16 amino acids. CDR1 is MNHEY and CDR2 is SVGAGI in the germline V gene.

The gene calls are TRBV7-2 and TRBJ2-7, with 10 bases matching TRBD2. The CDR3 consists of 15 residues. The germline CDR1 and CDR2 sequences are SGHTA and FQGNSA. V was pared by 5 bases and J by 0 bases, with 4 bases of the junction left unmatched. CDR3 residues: CASSLLAGISYEQYF. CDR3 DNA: TGTGCCAGCAGCCTACTAGCGGGGATCTCCTACGAGCAGTACTTC.

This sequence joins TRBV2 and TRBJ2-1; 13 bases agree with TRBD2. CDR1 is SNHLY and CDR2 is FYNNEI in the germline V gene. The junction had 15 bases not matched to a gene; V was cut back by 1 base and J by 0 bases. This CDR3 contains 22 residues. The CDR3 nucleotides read TGTGCCAGCAGTGAAGTTCTTCGTTGGACTAGCGGGGGCATGAGCTCCTACAATGAGCAGTTCTTC. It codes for CASSEVLRWTSGGMSSYNEQFF. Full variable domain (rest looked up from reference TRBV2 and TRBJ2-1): EPEVTQTPSHQVTQMGQEVILRCVPISNHLYFYWYRQILGQKVEFLVSFYNNEISEKSEIFDDQFSVERPDGSNFTLKIRSTKLEDSAMYFCASSEVLRWTSGGMSSYNEQFFGPGTRLTVL.

The CDR3, as DNA: TGCGCCAGCAGCCAATCAGTAGGCCAGGGCCCTAGGAATGAAAAACTGTTTTTT. The encoded protein is CASSQSVGQGPRNEKLFF. V is TRBV4-3 and J is TRBJ1-4, with D possibly being TRBD1 (5 bases). With 2 bases removed from V and 5 bases from J, the gap between germline ends came to 21 bases. Germline CDR1 LGHNA, CDR2 YSLEER. The CDR3 has 18 amino acids.